This record looks at one T cell receptor (beta chain) sequence and its context. This CDR3 contains 13 residues. V lost 1 base to trimming and J lost 6 bases; unmatched junction nucleotides: 2. Germline V gene sequence: CDR1 SGHAT, CDR2 FQNNGV. This sample was taken from a study of control samples from healthy donors and cancer patients. Sequenced by immunoSEQ multiplex PCR; TCRdb stores in-frame clones only, minus some. The sample contains roughly 150,000 clones, approximately 90% of which appear only once. The chain uses TRBV11-2 and TRBJ2-7; 8 bases align to TRBD2. The sequenced sample was blood. This clonotype originated in a woman between 25 and 40 years old in good health. CDR3 amino acids: CASSLVLAGEQYF. Written as DNA, the CDR3 is TGTGCCAGCAGCTTAGTTCTAGCGGGCGAGCAGTACTTC.